This T cell receptor beta chain was captured by sequencing in a study of technical replicates of blood from a few donors. Sequencing used immunoSEQ multiplex PCR; TCRdb keeps in-frame clones, though not all of them. The sample lists about 79,000 clones, around 94% occurring once. Trimming stripped 1 base from V and 2 bases from J, with 12 bases between. The V gene's germline CDR1 is SGHRS and CDR2 YFSETQ. The CDR3 runs to 15 residues. Sequenced: T cells isolated from PBMCs. The TCR comes from a human donor in good health. The chain links TRBV5-1 to TRBJ1-1; D not resolved. This chain's CDR3 is CASSLTLAGNTEAFF. In DNA, the CDR3 is TGCGCCAGCAGCTTGACCCTAGCAGGCAACACTGAAGCTTTCTTT.